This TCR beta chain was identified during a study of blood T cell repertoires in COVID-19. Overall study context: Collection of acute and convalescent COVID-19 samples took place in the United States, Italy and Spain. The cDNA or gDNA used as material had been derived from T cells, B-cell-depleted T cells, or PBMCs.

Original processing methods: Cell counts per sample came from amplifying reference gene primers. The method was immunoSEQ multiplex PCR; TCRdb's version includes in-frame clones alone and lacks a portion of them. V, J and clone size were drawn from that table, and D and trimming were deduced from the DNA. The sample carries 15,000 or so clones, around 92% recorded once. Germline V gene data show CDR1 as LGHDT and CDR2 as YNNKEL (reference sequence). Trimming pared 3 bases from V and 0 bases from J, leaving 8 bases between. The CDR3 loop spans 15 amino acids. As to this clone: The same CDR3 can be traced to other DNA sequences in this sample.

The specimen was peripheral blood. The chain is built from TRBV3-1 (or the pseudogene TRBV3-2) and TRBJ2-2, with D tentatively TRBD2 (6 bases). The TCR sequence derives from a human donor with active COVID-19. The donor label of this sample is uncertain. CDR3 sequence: CASSHRGTNTGELFF. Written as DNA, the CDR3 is TGTGCCAGCAGCCACCGGGGGACGAACACCGGGGAGCTGTTTTTT.